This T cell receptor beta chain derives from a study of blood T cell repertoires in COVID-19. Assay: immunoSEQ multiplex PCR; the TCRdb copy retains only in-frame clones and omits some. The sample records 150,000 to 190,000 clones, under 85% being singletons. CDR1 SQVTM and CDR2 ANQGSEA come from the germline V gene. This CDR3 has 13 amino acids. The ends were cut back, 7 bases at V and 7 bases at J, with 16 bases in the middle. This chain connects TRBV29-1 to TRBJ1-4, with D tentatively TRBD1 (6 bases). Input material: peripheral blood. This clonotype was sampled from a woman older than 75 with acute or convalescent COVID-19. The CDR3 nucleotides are TGCAGCGCTGAGGGGGGTCGAGGTGAAAAACTGTTTTTT. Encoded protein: CSAEGGRGEKLFF.